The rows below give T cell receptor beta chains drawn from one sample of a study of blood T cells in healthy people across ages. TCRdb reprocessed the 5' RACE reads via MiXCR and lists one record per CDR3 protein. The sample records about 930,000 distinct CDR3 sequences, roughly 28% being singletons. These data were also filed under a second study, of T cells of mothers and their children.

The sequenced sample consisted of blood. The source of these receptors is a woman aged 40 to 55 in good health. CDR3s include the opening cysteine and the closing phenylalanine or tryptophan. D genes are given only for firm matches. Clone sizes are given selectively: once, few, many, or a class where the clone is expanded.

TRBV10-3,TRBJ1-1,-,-,TGTGCCATCAGTGATCAGGGGCGAGCTTTCTTT,CAISDQGRAFF
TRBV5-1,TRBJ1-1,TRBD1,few,TGCGCCAGCAGCATCGACAGGGGGGCGAACACTGAAGCTTTCTTT,CASSIDRGANTEAFF
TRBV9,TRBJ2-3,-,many,TGTGCCAGCAGCGTACGTGGGGCGGGGCTAAACACAGATACGCAGTATTTT,CASSVRGAGLNTDTQYF
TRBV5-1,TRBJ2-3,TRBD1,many,TGCGCCAGCAGCTTGGACGTGAGACAGGGGCCCACAGATACGCAGTATTTT,CASSLDVRQGPTDTQYF
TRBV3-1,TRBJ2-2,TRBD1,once,TGTGCCAGCGGACGACAGGGAACATTCACCGGGGAGCTGTTTTTT,CASGRQGTFTGELFF
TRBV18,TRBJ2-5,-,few,TGTGCCAGCTCACCCGACTACATCCTTAAAGAGACCCAGTACTTC,CASSPDYILKETQYF
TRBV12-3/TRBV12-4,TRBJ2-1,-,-,TGTGCCAGCAGCTCCTGGAGGGGGCAGTTCTTC,CASSSWRGQFF
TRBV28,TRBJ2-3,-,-,TGTGCCAGCAGATCGCGGGCCTTCACAGATACGCAGTATTTT,CASRSRAFTDTQYF
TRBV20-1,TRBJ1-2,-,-,TGCAGTGCTTCGCGAGTCGGGGTCCCGACTATTAACTATGGCTACACCTTC,CSASRVGVPTINYGYTF
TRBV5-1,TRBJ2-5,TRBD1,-,TGCGCCAGCACCGCAGGGACAGCAAAAGAGACCCAGTACTTC,CASTAGTAKETQYF
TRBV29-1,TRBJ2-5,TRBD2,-,TGCAGCGTTGATGGCCAGCGGGGGCGAGAGCAGTACTTC,CSVDGQRGREQYF
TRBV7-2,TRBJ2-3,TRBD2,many,TGTGCCAGCAGACGGACTAGCGCGGTCACAGATACGCAGTATTTT,CASRRTSAVTDTQYF
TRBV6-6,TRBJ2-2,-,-,TGTGCCAGCAGTTTTGGGGCAGGACTTGGAGCCGGGGAGCTGTTTTTT,CASSFGAGLGAGELFF
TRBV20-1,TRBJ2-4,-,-,TGCAGTGCTAGAGATCGCGGTCTAGCCAAAAACATTCAGTACTTC,CSARDRGLAKNIQYF
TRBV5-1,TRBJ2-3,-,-,TGCGCCAGCAGCTGGGGGTCAGGGATTATCACAGATACGCAGTATTTT,CASSWGSGIITDTQYF
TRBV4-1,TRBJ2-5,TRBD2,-,TGCGCCAGCAGCCCTAGCGGGGGGGGAGTGGAGACCCAGTACTTC,CASSPSGGGVETQYF
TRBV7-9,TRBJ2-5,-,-,TGTGCCAGCAGCCGAAGACGACAGGTCCAAGAGACCCAGTACTTC,CASSRRRQVQETQYF
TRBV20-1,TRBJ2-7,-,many,TGCAGTGCTAGGGACAGCCTCTACGAGCAGTACTTC,CSARDSLYEQYF
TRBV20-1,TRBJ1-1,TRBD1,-,TGCAGTGCTAGCACAGGGGGCTTCACTGAAGCTTTCTTT,CSASTGGFTEAFF
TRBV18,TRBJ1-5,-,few,TGTGCCAGCTCACCACCGATGGGCAGGCTCGATAGCAATCAGCCCCAGCATTTT,CASSPPMGRLDSNQPQHF
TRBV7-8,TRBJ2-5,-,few,TGTGCCAGCAGCTTACCATCCACACCGGCCCAAGAGACCCAGTACTTC,CASSLPSTPAQETQYF
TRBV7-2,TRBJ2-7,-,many,TGTGCCAGCAGCCACGGGACTTACTACGAGCAGTACTTC,CASSHGTYYEQYF
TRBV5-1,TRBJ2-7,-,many,TGCGCCAGCAGCTTGGTTCCCGGGGACCATTCCTACGAGCAGTACTTC,CASSLVPGDHSYEQYF
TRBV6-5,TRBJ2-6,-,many,TGTGCCAGCAGTGCCCCAGCTGGAGGGGCCAACGTCCTGACTTTC,CASSAPAGGANVLTF
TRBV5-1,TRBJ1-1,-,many,TGCGCCAGCAGCCAGGGAGGGAACGGGAACACTGAAGCTTTCTTT,CASSQGGNGNTEAFF
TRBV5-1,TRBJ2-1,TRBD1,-,TGCGCCAGCAGCGCAAGCCGGGACAGGGTGCACGATGAGCAGTTCTTC,CASSASRDRVHDEQFF
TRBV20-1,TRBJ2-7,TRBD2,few,TGCAGTGCTAGTTTAGCGCTAGCGGGGGGCGTCGAGCAGTACTTC,CSASLALAGGVEQYF
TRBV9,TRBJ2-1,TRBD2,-,TGTGCCAGCAGCGAGAGCGGGGGGGCCTGGAATGAACAGTTCTTC,CASSESGGAWNEQFF
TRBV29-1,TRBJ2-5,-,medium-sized,TGCAGCGTTCGGAGTTTGGCAGAAGAGACCCAGTACTTC,CSVRSLAEETQYF
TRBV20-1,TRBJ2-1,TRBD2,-,TGCAGTGCTAGAGAGGGTAGCGGGGGGGCGGTATGGAATGAGCAGTTCTTC,CSAREGSGGAVWNEQFF
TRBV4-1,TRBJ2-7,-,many,TGTGCCAGCAGCCAAGATGAATACGAGCAGTACTTC,CASSQDEYEQYF
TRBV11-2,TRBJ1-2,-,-,TGTGCCAGCAGCTTAGGCCTTGACTACACCTTC,CASSLGLDYTF
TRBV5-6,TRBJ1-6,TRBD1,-,TGTGCCGGCAGCTTGGACAGGGGCTATAATTCACCCCTCCACTTT,CAGSLDRGYNSPLHF
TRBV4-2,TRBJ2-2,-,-,TGTGCCAGCAGCCAAAACGCGGACGGTAGCGGGGAGCTGTTTTTT,CASSQNADGSGELFF
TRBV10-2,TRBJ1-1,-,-,TGCGCCAGCAAAACGAGTGGAGACACTGAAGCTTTCTTT,CASKTSGDTEAFF
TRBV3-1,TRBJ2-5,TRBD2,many,TGTGCCAGCAGCCAAGGGTCCCTAGCGGGGGGCCCCCAAGAGACCCAGTACTTC,CASSQGSLAGGPQETQYF
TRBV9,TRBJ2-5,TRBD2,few,TGTGCCAGCAGCCCCCGACTAGCGGGGGGTCGAGAGACCCAGTACTTC,CASSPRLAGGRETQYF
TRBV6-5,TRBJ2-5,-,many,TGTGCCAGCAGTTACGAAGGGTCCCTCCAAGAGACCCAGTACTTC,CASSYEGSLQETQYF
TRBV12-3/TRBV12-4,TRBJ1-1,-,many,TGTGCCAGCAGCTTAAGCTTCTGGGGCAGAGGGATGAACACTGAAGCTTTCTTT,CASSLSFWGRGMNTEAFF
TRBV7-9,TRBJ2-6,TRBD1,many,TGTGCCAGCAGCCGCGGACAGGGGTTCTCTGGGGCCAACGTCCTGACTTTC,CASSRGQGFSGANVLTF
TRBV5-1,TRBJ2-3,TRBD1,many,TGCGCCAGCAGCTTCCTGACAGGGGAATACTCAGATACGCAGTATTTT,CASSFLTGEYSDTQYF